The rows below give T cell receptor beta chains drawn from one sample of a study of T cells expressing NK-cell markers. After re-calling the 5' RACE reads, TCRdb lists one entry per CDR3 protein, DNA absent. Its clone listing holds a few hundred thousand distinct CDR3 sequences. The sequenced material came from blood T cells: a sorted CD56 or NKG2C T cell subset, CD4+ or CD8+ T cells, or bulk PBMC T cells (not recorded which). These receptors were collected from a man aged 18 to 69 in good health. Each CDR3 is given with its conserved first and last residue.

J gene,V gene,CDR3 length,CDR3 protein
TRBJ2-5,TRBV30,12,CAWRDRQETQYF
TRBJ2-3,TRBV5-8,14,CASIFRAGTDTQYF
TRBJ2-1,TRBV7-9,14,CASSLQGTYNEQFF
TRBJ2-2,TRBV18,17,CASSPLLLGTNTGELFF
TRBJ2-7,TRBV7-2,13,CASSQGHSYEQYF
TRBJ2-7,TRBV7-9,14,CASSLAGGSYEQYF
TRBJ1-5,TRBV20-1,14,CSAIRDTRNQPQHF
TRBJ2-7,TRBV18,18,CASSPSLATWDRSYEQYF
TRBJ1-2,TRBV7-2,14,CASSLDPGGRGYTF
TRBJ2-7,TRBV10-3,14,CAISTRDRTYEQYF
TRBJ2-1,TRBV11-2,11,CASSSTRSKFF
TRBJ1-2,TRBV7-9,15,CASTLFGTTNYGYTF
TRBJ1-2,TRBV9,13,CASSETGGAGYTF
TRBJ1-2,TRBV12-3/TRBV12-4,14,CASRRQGAFYGYTF
TRBJ2-7,TRBV12-3/TRBV12-4,15,CASSLAGQKAYEQYF
TRBJ2-5,TRBV19,14,CASSRGAFQETQYF
TRBJ1-1,TRBV4-2,15,CASSQVDGYYTEAFF
TRBJ2-7,TRBV20-1,12,CSAKGQGYEQYF
TRBJ2-1,TRBV27,13,CASSPRYYNEQFF
TRBJ1-5,TRBV6-1,15,CASRSHRDRNQPQHF
TRBJ2-3,TRBV7-9,15,CASSYGQGGTDTQYF
TRBJ2-3,TRBV20-1,14,CSAPIEGARDTQYF
TRBJ2-4,TRBV27,13,CASTPWGQNIQYF
TRBJ2-2,TRBV7-2,17,CASSEAGVAGFTGELFF
TRBJ1-6,TRBV20-1,15,CSARDLGGDNSPLHF
TRBJ2-5,TRBV20-1,12,CSANRRGETQYF
TRBJ1-2,TRBV25-1,13,CASRDATSRGYTF
TRBJ2-6,TRBV7-6,14,CASSLGQGANVLTF
TRBJ1-2,TRBV6-1,12,CASSDRWESDTF
TRBJ2-7,TRBV5-6,16,CASSLGTTGSSYEQYF
TRBJ2-5,TRBV2,14,CASSENREVETQYF
TRBJ2-1,TRBV15,16,CATSSLRLAGNNEQFF